A single sample is the source of the 22 T cell receptor beta chains below, sequenced in a study of regulatory T cells in long-lasting Graves disease. As to time point: persistent/refractory GD, antithyroid drugs over 5 years with positive TRAb. Making the TCR library involved RNA that had been extracted from PBMCs. The TCR beta library used iRepertoire HTBI primers with Arm-PCR amplification of CDR3. TCRdb re-derived calls from the multiplex PCR reads in MiXCR, one entry per CDR3 protein. Among 600,000 to 800,000 distinct CDR3 sequences, 25% to 35% were seen once, and the ten largest hold about 40%. The input for sequencing was peripheral blood mononuclear cells (PBMCs), taken when the disease was refractory, from a patient treated with antithyroid drugs. These receptors were obtained from a female donor with Graves disease.

This clonotype was recorded many times. J is TRBJ1-4 and V is TRBV2; D is unclear. V was clipped by 5 bases and J by 5 bases, with 12 bases between them. The CDR3 is 14 residues long. CDR1 and CDR2 (germline): SNHLY, FYNNEI. CDR3 amino acids: CASSLGWGNEKLFF. In nucleotides, the CDR3 is TGTGCCAGCAGTCTTGGGTGGGGAAATGAAAAACTGTTTTTT. The complete variable domain, with remaining parts taken from reference TRBV2 and TRBJ1-4, reads EPEVTQTPSHQVTQMGQEVILRCVPISNHLYFYWYRQILGQKVEFLVSFYNNEISEKSEIFDDQFSVERPDGSNFTLKIRSTKLEDSAMYFCASSLGWGNEKLFFGSGTQLSVL.

There are many counts of this clonotype. V and J are TRBV12-3 or TRBV12-4 and TRBJ1-2; D unresolved. V dropped 8 bases and J dropped 5 bases, with 9 bases sitting between them. The CDR3 contains 11 residues. The CDR3 spells CASGLKYGYTF. The DNA of the CDR3 is TGTGCCAGCGGTCTAAAATATGGCTACACCTTC.

This chain joins TRBV28 and TRBJ1-5, with D possibly TRBD1 on 6 matching bases. Between the trimmed V and J ends, which lost 7 bases and 3 bases, there was a span of 16 bases. The CDR3 is 15 amino acids. Germline loops: CDR1 MDHEN, CDR2 SYDVKM. In DNA, the CDR3 is TGTGCCAGCAAATTAACAGGGTCCTACAATCAGCCCCAGCATTTT. Its protein is CASKLTGSYNQPQHF.

In its sample, this clonotype was seen many times. The V gene is TRBV6-2 or TRBV6-3, the J gene TRBJ1-2; possibly TRBD1 for D (6 bases). Germline V gene data show CDR1 as MNHEY and CDR2 as SVGEGT. Trimming stripped 4 bases from V and 2 bases from J, with 14 bases between. This CDR3 spans 15 amino acids. CDR3 bases: TGTGCCAGCAGTTTCCCGACAGGACCGAACTATGGCTACACCTTC. It yields the protein CASSFPTGPNYGYTF.

This clonotype turned up a few times. The gene calls are TRBV5-1 and TRBJ1-4; D is ambiguous. The V and J ends lost 2 bases and 5 bases respectively, with 16 bases between them. CDR1 SGHRS and CDR2 YFSETQ come from the germline V gene. The CDR3 covers 16 residues. The CDR3 DNA reads TGCGCCAGCAGCTTACTGGGCCGTAGGAGGAATGAAAAACTGTTTTTT. Residues: CASSLLGRRRNEKLFF.

This clonotype has a count of ten or more. The J gene is TRBJ1-5, the V gene TRBV28; 12 nucleotides align to TRBD1. Germline CDR1 and CDR2: MDHEN and SYDVKM. The ends lost 6 bases at V and 15 bases at J; junction bases unmatched: 18. The CDR3 extends over 16 amino acids. CDR3 sequence (DNA): TGTGCCAGCAGAATTACCACCGGGACAGGGGGCGTGAGTCCGCATTTT. It translates to CASRITTGTGGVSPHF.

The chain employs TRBV7-9 and TRBJ1-4; 7 nucleotides line up with TRBD1. V gave up 10 bases and J gave up 5 bases; unmatched junction bases: 7. The CDR3 length is 13 residues. The germline V gene encodes CDR1 SEHNR and CDR2 FQNEAQ (reference sequence). The CDR3 bases are TGTGCCACCTCCGGGACAGTCAATGAAAAACTGTTTTTT. This codes for CATSGTVNEKLFF.

This clonotype appeared a few times. J is TRBJ1-5 and V is TRBV6-1; 7 positions match TRBD1. Trimming removed 8 bases from V and 6 bases from J; junction bases left unmatched: 10. The CDR3 consists of 14 residues. The germline V gene has CDR1 MNHNS and CDR2 SASEGT. Here the CDR3 reads CASGLTGQSQPQHF. DNA for the CDR3: TGTGCCAGCGGACTCACGGGACAGTCTCAGCCCCAGCATTTT.

This clonotype was found a few times. The chain has TRBV29-1 and TRBJ2-4; 8 bases line up with TRBD2. V dropped 6 bases and J dropped 6; count of bases not matched to a gene: 7. Germline-derived CDR1 and CDR2 are SQVTM and ANQGSEA. There are 13 residues in the CDR3. CDR3 amino acids: CSVTDGGGNIQYF. The CDR3 DNA reads as TGCAGCGTGACGGACGGGGGGGGAAACATTCAGTACTTC.

The chain uses TRBV18 and TRBJ1-6; no clear D. The CDR3 spans 14 residues. The V and J ends lost 2 bases and 5 bases respectively, with 7 bases between them. Germline CDR1 KGHSH, CDR2 LQKENI. DNA for the CDR3: TGTGCCAGCTCACCAACAGAGAATAATTCACCCCTCCACTTT. Protein product: CASSPTENNSPLHF. The whole variable domain, remainder taken from reference TRBV18 and TRBJ1-6, is NAGVMQNPRHLVRRRGQEARLRCSPMKGHSHVYWYRQLPEEGLKFMVYLQKENIIDESGMPKERFSAEFPKEGPSILRIQQVVRGDSAAYFCASSPTENNSPLHFGNGTRLTVT.

The chain combines TRBV6-1 with TRBJ2-7, with D unresolved. The V gene lost 5 bases and the J gene lost 4 bases, with 15 bases spanning the gap. The CDR3 has 14 amino acids. CDR1 and CDR2 (germline): MNHNS, SASEGT. The DNA of the CDR3 is TGTGCCAGCAGTCTACCGGGTGAAGGGTACGAGCAGTACTTC. Amino acid sequence: CASSLPGEGYEQYF.

Turning to this clonotype: This may stem from a read error, because a much larger clone lies one nucleotide away. The chain joins TRBV28 to TRBJ1-2; no firm D call. The CDR3 spans 12 residues. Germline assignment: CDR1 MDHEN and CDR2 SYDVKM. Trimming cost V 4 bases and J 4 bases, with 7 bases left between them. CDR3 loop: CASSWPLYGYTF. The CDR3 bases are TGTGCCAGCAGTTGGCCCCTCTATGGCTACACCTTC.

This clonotype was counted ten times or more. The chain carries TRBV2 and TRBJ1-1; perhaps TRBD1 as D (6 bases). V was trimmed by 5 bases and J by 5 bases, leaving 15 bases between them. Germline CDR1 SNHLY, CDR2 FYNNEI. The CDR3 totals 14 residues. The CDR3 coding sequence is TGTGCCAGCAGTCGGGACATCCGACGTACTGAAGCTTTCTTT. Amino acid sequence: CASSRDIRRTEAFF.

This clonotype has only a few counts. The chain employs TRBV3-1 and TRBJ2-7; D is perhaps TRBD1 or TRBD2 (5 bases each). The V end was cut by 1 base, the J end by 6 bases, with 13 bases between. Per the germline V gene, CDR1 is LGHDT and CDR2 is YNNKEL (reference sequence). CDR3 length: 14 amino acids. This CDR3 is CASSQGLGTGEQYF. DNA of the CDR3: TGTGCCAGCAGCCAAGGGCTAGGGACGGGCGAGCAGTACTTC.

A few counts support this clonotype. V usage is TRBV12-3 or TRBV12-4 and J usage is TRBJ2-5, with 9 positions matching TRBD2. This CDR3 is built from 18 residues. V shed 2 bases and J 1 base; nucleotides not matched to a gene: 11. CDR3 bases: TGTGCCAGCAGTTTACTCGCTAGCTCTAGCGGGGTCCAAGAGACCCAGTACTTC. It encodes CASSLLASSSGVQETQYF.

Only a few counts were recorded for this clonotype. The V and J genes are TRBV2 and TRBJ1-2, with D unresolved. Per the germline V gene, CDR1 is SNHLY and CDR2 is FYNNEI. Trimming left V 6 bases short and J 4 bases short, with 15 bases between. The CDR3 spans 14 residues. The CDR3 here is CASRAREIPYGYTF. DNA for the CDR3: TGTGCCAGCAGAGCAAGAGAAATACCCTATGGCTACACCTTC.

V is TRBV27 and J is TRBJ2-5, with 10 bases identical to TRBD2. The germline CDR1 and CDR2 sequences are MNHEY and SMNVEV (reference sequence). V shed 4 bases and J 5 bases; nucleotides not matched to a gene: 10. The CDR3 has 16 amino acids. In nucleotides, the CDR3 is TGTGCCAGCAGTTCCTTTTCTAGCGGGAGATGGGAGACCCAGTACTTC. Its protein is CASSSFSSGRWETQYF.

The chain carries TRBV12-3 or TRBV12-4 and TRBJ1-1; the D gene is possibly TRBD1 (6 bases). Trimming stripped 6 bases from V and 4 bases from J, with 12 bases between. This CDR3 is 13 amino acids long. CDR3 amino acids: CASRGGWSTEAFF. CDR3 coding DNA: TGTGCCAGCAGAGGGGGTTGGTCCACTGAAGCTTTCTTT.

This chain links TRBV3-1 with TRBJ2-7; no reliable D call. V was clipped by 0 bases and J by 0 bases, with 9 bases between them. The CDR3 has 15 residues. Germline CDR1 LGHDT, CDR2 YNNKEL (reference sequence). In DNA form, the CDR3 reads TGTGCCAGCAGCCAAGATGAGACAAACTCCTACGAGCAGTACTTC. It codes for CASSQDETNSYEQYF.

This clonotype appeared a single time. The chain recombines TRBV20-1 with TRBJ2-1; TRBD2 matches 11 bases. Germline CDR1 DFQATT, CDR2 SNEGSKA (reference sequence). The CDR3 extends over 16 amino acids. With V trimmed by 3 bases and J by 12 bases, 16 bases remained unmatched. In DNA, the CDR3 is TGCAGTGCTAGTAGCGATAGCGGGAGGGCCCGACTTGGGCAGTTCTTC. Protein sequence: CSASSDSGRARLGQFF.

This clonotype was observed at least ten times. This CDR3 reads CASSPSGGVNTEAFF. The CDR3 nucleotides are TGTGCCAGCAGTCCGTCTGGGGGAGTGAACACTGAAGCTTTCTTT. The V call is TRBV27, the J call TRBJ1-1, with D perhaps matching TRBD1 (5 bases). Germline loops: CDR1 MNHEY, CDR2 SMNVEV (reference sequence). This CDR3 contains 15 residues. V lost 5 bases to trimming and J lost 0 bases, with 13 bases between them.

The chain recombines TRBV5-1 with TRBJ1-4; D remains unclear. V lost 0 bases and J 4 bases, leaving 10 bases between the germline ends. Germline V lookup: CDR1 SGHRS, CDR2 YFSETQ. This CDR3 has 15 amino acids. CDR3 residues: CASSLDRTFNEKLFF. The CDR3 nucleotides are TGCGCCAGCAGCTTGGACCGGACCTTTAATGAAAAACTGTTTTTT.